This T cell receptor (beta chain) was documented in a study of blood T cells in healthy people across ages. It was with a sample-barcoded 5' primer and a J-beta primer mix that a second PCR of about 7 to 12 cycles was run. MiXCR, applied by TCRdb to the 5' RACE reads, yields one record per CDR3 protein. The repertoire holds roughly 1.5 million distinct CDR3 sequences, less than 45% seen once, with about 3.8% in the top ten. CDR3 length: 14 residues. V lost 0 bases and J lost 6, with 6 bases in between. From germline, CDR1 is MGHRA and CDR2 YSYEKL. Input material: blood. The rearrangement links TRBV4-1 to TRBJ1-6, with D tentatively TRBD1 (5 bases). This TCR derives from a woman between 18 and 29 years old in good health. CDR3 residues: CASSQERGNSPLHF. In DNA, the CDR3 is TGCGCCAGCAGCCAAGAAAGGGGTAATTCACCCCTCCACTTT.